The 6 T cell receptor beta chains given below trace back to one sample, sequenced in a study of identical twins. TCRdb analysed the 5' RACE reads with MiXCR anew, one entry per CDR3 protein. The repertoire consists of 640,000 or so distinct CDR3 sequences, with roughly 6% occurring once and the leading ten covering around 1.7%. Sequences were obtained from naive T cells sorted from blood. The receptors derive from a man younger than 35 in good health.

This clonotype was detected many times. V and J are TRBV24-1 and TRBJ2-1; no firm D call. Between the trimmed V and J ends, which lost 4 bases and 6 bases, there was a span of 12 bases. This CDR3 has 14 residues. CDR1 and CDR2 from the germline V gene are KGHDR and SFDVKD. The CDR3 sequence: CATSEATVLNEQFF. CDR3 nucleotides: TGTGCCACCAGTGAAGCTACAGTCCTCAATGAGCAGTTCTTC.

This clonotype was found many times. The chain couples TRBV10-3 to TRBJ2-7; a possible D gene is TRBD1 (6 bases). Trimming took off 2 bases at V and 4 bases at J, with 9 bases between the two ends. This CDR3 comprises 13 residues. Germline CDR1 and CDR2: ENHRY and SYGVKD. The CDR3 bases are TGTGCCATCAGTGAGGCGCAGGGGTACGAGCAGTACTTC. It translates to CAISEAQGYEQYF.

This clonotype was counted ten times or more. The V and J genes are TRBV5-1 and TRBJ1-5; D is uncertain. The germline V gene encodes CDR1 SGHRS and CDR2 YFSETQ. This CDR3 is 14 amino acids long. The V end lost 2 bases, the J end lost 9 bases, and 15 bases lay between the germline ends. The chain's CDR3 is CASSLGREGGPQHF. CDR3 sequence (DNA): TGCGCCAGCAGCTTAGGACGCGAAGGAGGGCCCCAGCATTTT.

This clonotype has at least ten counts. The chain recombines TRBV6-1 with TRBJ2-5; D gene ambiguous. The CDR3 extends over 15 amino acids. V shed 6 bases and J shed 2 bases, with 16 bases lying between them. The germline V gene has CDR1 MNHNS and CDR2 SASEGT. The CDR3 nucleotides are TGTGCCAGCAGGCTATACGCGAAGGAGCAAGAGACCCAGTACTTC. Translated: CASRLYAKEQETQYF.

J is TRBJ2-7 and V is TRBV4-2; 8 nucleotides match TRBD2. The ends lost 1 base at V and 5 bases at J; junction bases unmatched: 4. The V gene's germline CDR1 is LGHNA and CDR2 YNFKEQ. CDR3 size: 14 residues. CDR3 DNA: TGTGCCAGCAGCCAAGCCGGGAGGGCCAACGAGCAGTACTTC. This translates into CASSQAGRANEQYF.

This clonotype was detected ten times or more. The rearrangement uses TRBV5-1 and TRBJ1-4; D is ambiguous. Germline CDR1 reads SGHRS; CDR2 reads YFSETQ. The CDR3 length is 14 residues. Trimming cost V 4 bases and J 7 bases, with 14 bases left between them. The CDR3 loop reads CASSRVGLGEKLFF. CDR3 coding DNA: TGCGCCAGCAGCCGAGTCGGTCTGGGTGAAAAACTGTTTTTT.